This T cell receptor (beta chain) was sequenced in a study of blood T cells in healthy people across ages. Across the whole study: Capturing about one barcoded beta molecule per two T cells was achieved by template switching. Overall study results and limits: Per million T cells, TCR beta diversity dropped roughly linearly as age increased.

This CDR3 is 18 amino acids long. Per germline, CDR1 SGDLS and CDR2 YYNGEE. V was clipped by 3 bases and J by 6 bases, with 25 bases between them. Sample-barcoded 5' priming and a J-beta primer mix drove a second PCR of roughly 6 to 12 cycles. Each cDNA was tagged by a template-switch adaptor containing 12 random nucleotides. From the 5' RACE reads, TCRdb called clonotypes with MiXCR, one entry per CDR3 protein. Here the sample spans more than 650,000 distinct CDR3 sequences, roughly 53% being singletons. This clonotype was seen more than once but under ten times. The antigen is not known. The total RNA that was extracted per sample amounted to at least 5 micrograms.

The chain is built from TRBV9 and TRBJ1-5; no clear D. The receptor was isolated from a man older than 75 in good health. The sequenced material came from blood. CDR3 region: CASSEDGGKGTLPQPQHF. CDR3 nucleotides: TGTGCCAGCAGCGAGGACGGAGGGAAAGGCACCCTTCCTCAGCCCCAGCATTTT. The full variable domain, completed using reference TRBV9 and TRBJ1-5, is DSGVTQTPKHLITATGQRVTLRCSPRSGDLSVYWYQQSLDQGLQFLIQYYNGEERAKGNILERFSAQQFPDLHSELNLSSLELGDSALYFCASSEDGGKGTLPQPQHFGDGTRLSIL.